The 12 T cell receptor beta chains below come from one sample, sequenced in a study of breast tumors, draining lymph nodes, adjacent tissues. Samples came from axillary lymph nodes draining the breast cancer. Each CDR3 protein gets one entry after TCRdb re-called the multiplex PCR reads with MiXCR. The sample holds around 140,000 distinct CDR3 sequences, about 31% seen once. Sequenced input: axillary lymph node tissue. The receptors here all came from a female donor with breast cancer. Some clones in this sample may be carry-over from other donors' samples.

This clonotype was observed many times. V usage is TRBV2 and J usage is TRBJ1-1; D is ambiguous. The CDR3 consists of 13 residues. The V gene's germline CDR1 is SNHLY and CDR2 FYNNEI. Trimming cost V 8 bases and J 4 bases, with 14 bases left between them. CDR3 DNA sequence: TGTGCCAGCGACGGTCAAGTATTCACTGAAGCTTTCTTT. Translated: CASDGQVFTEAFF.

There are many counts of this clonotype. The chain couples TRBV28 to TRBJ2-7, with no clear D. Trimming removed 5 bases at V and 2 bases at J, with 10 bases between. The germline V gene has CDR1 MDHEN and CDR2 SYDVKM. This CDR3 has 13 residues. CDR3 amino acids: CASSLTVTYEQYF. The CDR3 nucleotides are TGTGCCAGCAGTCTGACGGTTACCTACGAGCAGTACTTC.

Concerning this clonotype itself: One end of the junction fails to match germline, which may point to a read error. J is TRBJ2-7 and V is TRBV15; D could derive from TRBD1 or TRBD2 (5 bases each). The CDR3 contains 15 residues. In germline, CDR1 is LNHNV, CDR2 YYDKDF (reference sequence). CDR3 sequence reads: CAASRDGTEACEQYF. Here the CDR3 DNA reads TGTGCCGCCAGCAGAGACGGGACGGAAGCCTGCGAGCAGTACTTC.

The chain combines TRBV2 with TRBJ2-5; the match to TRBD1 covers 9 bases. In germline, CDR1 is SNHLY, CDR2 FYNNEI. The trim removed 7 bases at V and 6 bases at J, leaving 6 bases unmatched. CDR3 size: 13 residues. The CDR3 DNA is TGTGCCAGCAACATACAGGGGGCGAAGACCCAGTACTTC. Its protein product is CASNIQGAKTQYF.

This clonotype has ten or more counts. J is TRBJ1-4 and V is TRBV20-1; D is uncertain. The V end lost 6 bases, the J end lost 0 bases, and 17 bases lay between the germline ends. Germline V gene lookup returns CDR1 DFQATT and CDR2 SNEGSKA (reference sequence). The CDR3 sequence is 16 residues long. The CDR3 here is CSAPDAGLATNEKLFF. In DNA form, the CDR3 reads TGCAGTGCCCCGGACGCCGGACTTGCAACTAATGAAAAACTGTTTTTT.

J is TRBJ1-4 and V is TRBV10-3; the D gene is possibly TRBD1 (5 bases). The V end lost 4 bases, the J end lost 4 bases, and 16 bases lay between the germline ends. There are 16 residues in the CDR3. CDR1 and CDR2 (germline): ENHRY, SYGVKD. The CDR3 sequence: CAISASRDGRNEKLFF. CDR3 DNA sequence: TGTGCCATCAGTGCTAGCCGGGACGGACGTAATGAAAAACTGTTTTTT.

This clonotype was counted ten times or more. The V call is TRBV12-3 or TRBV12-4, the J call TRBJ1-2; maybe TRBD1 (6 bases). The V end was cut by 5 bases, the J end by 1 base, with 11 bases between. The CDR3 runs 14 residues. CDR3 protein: CASSPSQGNYGYTF. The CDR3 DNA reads TGTGCCAGCAGTCCATCACAGGGTAACTATGGCTACACCTTC.

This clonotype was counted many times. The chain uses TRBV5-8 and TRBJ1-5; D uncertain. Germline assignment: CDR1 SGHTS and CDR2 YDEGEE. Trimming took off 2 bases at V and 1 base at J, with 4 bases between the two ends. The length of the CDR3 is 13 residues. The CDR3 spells CASSFDSNQPQHF. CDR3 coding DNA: TGTGCCAGCAGCTTCGACAGCAATCAGCCCCAGCATTTT.

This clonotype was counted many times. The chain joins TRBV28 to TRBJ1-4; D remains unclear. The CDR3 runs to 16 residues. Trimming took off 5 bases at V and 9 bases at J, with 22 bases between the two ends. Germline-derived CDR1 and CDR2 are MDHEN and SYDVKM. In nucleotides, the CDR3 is TGTGCCAGCAGTGGACCCTCGATCGTGGAGGCTCAAAAACTGTTTTTT. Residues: CASSGPSIVEAQKLFF.

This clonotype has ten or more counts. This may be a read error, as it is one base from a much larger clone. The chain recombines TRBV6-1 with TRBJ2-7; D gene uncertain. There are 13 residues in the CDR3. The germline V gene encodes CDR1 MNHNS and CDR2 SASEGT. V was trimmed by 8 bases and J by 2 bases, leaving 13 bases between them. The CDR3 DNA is TGTGCCAGCTTGCCAGTTCAAACCTACGAGCAGTACTTC. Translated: CASLPVQTYEQYF.

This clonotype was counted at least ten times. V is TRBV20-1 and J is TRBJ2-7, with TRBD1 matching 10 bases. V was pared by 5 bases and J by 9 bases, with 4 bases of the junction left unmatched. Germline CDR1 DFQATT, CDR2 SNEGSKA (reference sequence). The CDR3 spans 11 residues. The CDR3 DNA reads TGCAGTGCTGTAGGACAGGGGGGGCAGTACGTC. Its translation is CSAVGQGGQYV.

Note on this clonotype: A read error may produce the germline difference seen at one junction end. CDR3 DNA: TGTGCCAGCAGTAGGGACCGATTGAATGAAAAACTGGTTTTT. It specifies CASSRDRLNEKLVF. This chain links TRBV6-1 with TRBJ1-4; D may be TRBD1 (5 bases). Germline CDR1 MNHNS, CDR2 SASEGT. This CDR3 contains 14 residues.